This T cell receptor (beta chain) was recorded in a study of blood T cell repertoires in COVID-19. Looking at the study overall: Researchers got acute and convalescent COVID-19 samples from the United States, Italy and Spain. PBMCs, B-cell-depleted T cells, or T cells were the source of the cDNA or gDNA that made up the material.

Methods used by the authors: Estimates of nucleated cell counts were drawn from the amplification of reference gene primers. Clones were sequenced by immunoSEQ multiplex PCR, and TCRdb holds only the in-frame ones, with some missing. That table gives V, J and clone size, and the DNA gave D and trimming. This sample has approximately 240,000 clones, with approximately 81% found just once. Deletions cut 1 base from V and 6 bases from J, with 9 bases between. From germline, CDR1 is SGHVS and CDR2 FQNEAQ. The CDR3 sequence is 14 residues long. This TCR was recovered from a man aged 50 to 60 who had recovered from COVID-19. Sequenced material: peripheral blood. This chain links TRBV7-8 with TRBJ2-2, with D tentatively TRBD1 (6 bases). The CDR3 here is CASSLVRGPGELFF. DNA of the CDR3: TGTGCCAGCAGCTTAGTCAGGGGCCCCGGGGAGCTGTTTTTT.